This entry lists 26 T cell receptor beta chains sequenced from one sample in a study of cytomegalovirus exposure and HLA in healthy donors. With 60 Vbeta and 13 Jbeta primers, the PCR was carried out. TCRdb keeps only in-frame clones here, not all; method: immunoSEQ multiplex PCR. The repertoire holds some 200,000 clones, with 82% as singletons. What was sequenced was PBMCs. These receptors all come from a woman between 45 and 65 years old in good health and CMV-seropositive.

This clone was detected a few times. V gene TRBV11-2 combines with J gene TRBJ1-1; 8 bases align to TRBD1. Germline V CDR1 and CDR2: SGHAT, FQNNGV. The V and J ends lost 6 bases and 5 bases, in that order; junction bases with no gene match: 8. This CDR3 is built from 14 residues. The CDR3 nucleotides are TGTGCCAGCAGGCGGGTACAGGGGGGGACTGAAGCTTTCTTT. Translation gives CASRRVQGGTEAFF.

The rearrangement links TRBV7-2 to TRBJ1-2, with TRBD1 matching over 10 bases. V lost 1 base, J lost 9 bases, and 5 bases stayed unmatched. Germline CDR1 is SGHTA and CDR2 is FQGNSA. This CDR3 is built from 14 residues. In DNA, the CDR3 is TGTGCCAGCAGCTTAGGGGAGGGACAGGGGCGCTACACCTTC. Residues: CASSLGEGQGRYTF. Full variable domain (missing parts from reference TRBV7-2 and TRBJ1-2): GAGVSQSPSNKVTEKGKDVELRCDPISGHTALYWYRQSLGQGLEFLIYFQGNSAPDKSGLPSDRFSAERTGGSVSTLTIQRTQQEDSAVYLCASSLGEGQGRYTFGSGTRLTVV.

The J gene is TRBJ2-7, the V gene TRBV6-5, with a possible D match to TRBD1 (5 bases). V lost 4 bases, J lost 5 bases, and 9 bases lay in between. The V gene's germline CDR1 is MNHEY and CDR2 SVGAGI. The CDR3 spans 12 residues. CDR3 sequence: CASSSRVDEQYF. CDR3 nucleotide sequence: TGTGCCAGCAGTTCCAGGGTGGACGAGCAGTACTTC.

The table lists this clone with a count of one. The chain combines TRBV28 with TRBJ1-2; 11 positions match TRBD1. Germline lookup yields CDR1 MDHEN and CDR2 SYDVKM. This CDR3 spans 13 amino acids. Trimming cost V 6 bases and J 7 bases; bases outside gene matches: 4. The CDR3 protein is CASSPGQGVGYTF. In DNA form, the CDR3 reads TGTGCCAGCAGCCCGGGACAGGGGGTTGGCTACACCTTC.

The V call is TRBV2, the J call TRBJ2-5; 12 bases match TRBD2. Gene TRBJ2-7 matches the end of the DNA better, so the J call may be wrong. The V gene's germline CDR1 is SNHLY and CDR2 FYNNEI. CDR3 length: 15 amino acids. As DNA, the CDR3 is TGTGCCAGCAGGATGTTACTAGCGGGAGGCGACGAGCAGTACTTC. Amino acid sequence: CASRMLLAGGDEQYF.

Only one count was recorded for this clone. The chain recombines TRBV29-1 with TRBJ2-2, with 8 bases fitting TRBD1. After removal of 6 bases from V and 7 bases from J, the junction contained 4 bases not matched to a gene. CDR3 length equals 12 residues. CDR1 is SQVTM, CDR2 ANQGSEA, per germline. The CDR3 DNA reads as TGCAGCGTCGACAGGGGAGGCGGGGAGCTGTTTTTT. This translates into CSVDRGGGELFF.

The chain has TRBV19 and TRBJ2-7, with TRBD2 matching 7 bases. Germline V lookup: CDR1 LNHDA, CDR2 SQIVND (reference sequence). Losses at the gene ends were 4 bases for V and 5 bases for J; bases not matched to a gene: 8. The length of the CDR3 is 14 residues. Written as DNA, the CDR3 is TGTGCCAGTAGTACCCCGGGGGGAGGCGACGAGCAGTACTTC. Protein product: CASSTPGGGDEQYF.

This clone was seen only a few times. The CDR3 nucleotides are TGTGCCAGCAGTGACGCGGGGGGGCTGAGCACAGATACGCAGTATTTT. It codes for CASSDAGGLSTDTQYF. The chain combines TRBV2 with TRBJ2-3; TRBD2 aligns across 9 bases. CDR3 length: 16 amino acids. CDR1 is SNHLY, CDR2 FYNNEI, per germline. J was trimmed by 0 bases and V by 3 bases; bases with no gene match: 4.

V usage is TRBV10-3 and J usage is TRBJ2-6; no clear D. The V end was cut by 7 bases, the J end by 4 bases, with 11 bases between. The germline V gene has CDR1 ENHRY and CDR2 SYGVKD. The CDR3 sequence is 14 residues long. CDR3 bases: TGTGCCATCATGGGCCCTTCGGGGGCCAACGTCCTGACTTTC. This sequence encodes CAIMGPSGANVLTF.

CDR3 amino acids: CASSHGQGSYEQYF. CDR3 DNA sequence: TGCGCCAGCAGCCATGGGCAGGGCTCCTACGAGCAGTACTTC. V gene TRBV5-1 combines with J gene TRBJ2-5; a weak D match, TRBD1 (5 bases). The J call may not be correct, given that the DNA end is closer to TRBJ2-7. Germline loops: CDR1 SGHRS, CDR2 YFSETQ. The CDR3 contains 14 residues.

The chain combines TRBV5-8 with TRBJ2-3; D remains ambiguous. The CDR3 has 17 amino acids. Per the germline V gene, CDR1 is SGHTS and CDR2 is YDEGEE. Trimming shortened V by 0 bases and J by 1 base, and 15 bases separated the two germline ends. The DNA of the CDR3 is TGTGCCAGCAGCTTGGATCGACTTTTGGTGGGCACAGATACGCAGTATTTT. This gives the protein CASSLDRLLVGTDTQYF.

This clone was picked up one time. The gene calls are TRBV7-9 and TRBJ2-7; tentative D call: TRBD2 (6 bases). Between the trimmed V and J ends, which lost 5 bases and 5 bases, there was a span of 19 bases. This CDR3 contains 15 residues. Germline assignment: CDR1 SEHNR and CDR2 FQNEAQ (reference sequence). The CDR3 sequence is CASSPTGTGGNEQYF. CDR3 nucleotides: TGTGCCAGCAGCCCAACAGGAACTGGAGGGAACGAGCAGTACTTC.

V and J are TRBV7-3 and TRBJ2-2, with D unclear. The V end was cut by 8 bases, the J end by 2 bases, with 9 bases between. Germline lookup yields CDR1 SGHTA and CDR2 FQGTGA. The CDR3 consists of 13 residues. For the CDR3, the DNA is TGTGCCAGCGGGCGAGATAACACCGGGGAGCTGTTTTTT. Amino acid sequence: CASGRDNTGELFF.

The V call is TRBV11-2, the J call TRBJ1-2; TRBD1 is a possible D gene (6 bases). There are 14 residues in the CDR3. Trimming left V 5 bases short and J 4 bases short, with 14 bases between. Looked up from germline, CDR1 is SGHAT and CDR2 is FQNNGV. The CDR3 bases are TGTGCCAGCAGCCCGTACAGGGATGGCTATGGCTACACCTTC. Translating gives CASSPYRDGYGYTF.

The chain employs TRBV28 and TRBJ2-7; TRBD1 is a possible D gene (5 bases). Germline V gene sequence: CDR1 MDHEN, CDR2 SYDVKM. This CDR3 spans 16 amino acids. Trimming shortened V by 6 bases and J by 6 bases, and 24 bases separated the two germline ends. The CDR3 reads CASSSAEGQGSTEQYF. The CDR3 coding sequence is TGTGCCAGCAGCTCGGCGGAAGGGCAGGGCTCTACCGAGCAGTACTTC.

This sequence joins TRBV5-1 and TRBJ2-2; 9 nucleotides align to TRBD1. Germline lookup yields CDR1 SGHRS and CDR2 YFSETQ. The trim removed 2 bases at V and 6 bases at J, leaving 8 bases unmatched. CDR3 size: 16 residues. In DNA form, the CDR3 reads TGCGCCAGCAGCTTCGACCAACAGGGGGCGGCCGGGGAGCTGTTTTTT. Protein sequence: CASSFDQQGAAGELFF.

The V gene is TRBV11-2, the J gene TRBJ2-7; unclear D gene. The CDR3 is made up of 13 amino acids. Germline lookup yields CDR1 SGHAT and CDR2 FQNNGV. Deletions cut 2 bases from V and 6 bases from J, with 11 bases between. This CDR3 is CASSLIKSGEQYF. The DNA for the CDR3 is TGTGCCAGCAGCTTAATAAAGTCGGGCGAGCAGTACTTC. The variable domain in full, with the rest retrieved from reference TRBV11-2 and TRBJ2-7, is EAGVAQSPRYKIIEKRQSVAFWCNPISGHATLYWYQQILGQGPKLLIQFQNNGVVDDSQLPKDRFSAERLKGVDSTLKIQPAKLEDSAVYLCASSLIKSGEQYFGPGTRLTVT.

This rearrangement joins TRBV7-8 to TRBJ2-5; TRBD1 might be the D (5 bases). The CDR3 runs 14 residues. Trimming took 1 base from V and 7 from J, leaving 13 bases between them. In germline, CDR1 is SGHVS, CDR2 FQNEAQ. CDR3 amino acids: CASSLGGPTGTQYF. The CDR3 DNA sequence: TGTGCCAGCAGCTTAGGTGGACCAACAGGGACCCAGTACTTC.

The V call is TRBV7-2, the J call TRBJ2-5; 10 bases line up with TRBD2. With V trimmed by 0 bases and J by 5 bases, 3 bases remained unmatched. The germline V gene has CDR1 SGHTA and CDR2 FQGNSA. The CDR3 is 15 residues long. The DNA for the CDR3 is TGTGCCAGCAGCTTAGCGCCGACTAGCGGGGAGACCCAGTACTTC. Translation gives CASSLAPTSGETQYF.

The chain employs TRBV11-2 and TRBJ2-7; D is perhaps TRBD2 (5 bases). CDR3 length: 15 residues. Germline V gene sequence: CDR1 SGHAT, CDR2 FQNNGV. With 10 bases removed from V and 0 bases from J, the gap between germline ends came to 19 bases. The DNA for the CDR3 is TGTGCCACCCAGAGGGCCAGCGGCAGCTCCTACGAGCAGTACTTC. Encoded protein: CATQRASGSSYEQYF.

The chain carries TRBV15 and TRBJ1-6; TRBD1 might be the D (6 bases). V lost 3 bases and J lost 1, with 13 bases in between. The CDR3 spans 17 residues. The germline gives CDR1 LNHNV, CDR2 YYDKDF (reference sequence). CDR3 sequence: CATSRMGAGSYNSPLHF. CDR3 in DNA: TGTGCCACCAGCAGGATGGGGGCTGGGTCCTATAATTCACCCCTCCACTTT.

This clone was seen a handful of times. The chain employs TRBV11-3 and TRBJ2-1, with TRBD2 as a possible D gene (6 bases). V lost 0 bases to trimming and J lost 11 bases, with 11 bases between them. The CDR3 is 13 amino acids. CDR1 and CDR2 from the germline V gene are SGHNT and YENEEA. In DNA form, the CDR3 reads TGTGCCAGCAGCTTAGATCTGCGGGGACAGCAGTTCTTC. It translates to CASSLDLRGQQFF.

This clone was counted only a few times. Other DNA sequences in this specimen translate into the identical CDR3. V and J are TRBV5-6 and TRBJ1-2, with a weak D call TRBD1 (5 bases). The CDR3 totals 14 residues. CDR1 is SGHDT and CDR2 is YYEEEE in the germline V gene. V lost 2 bases and J 2 bases, leaving 10 bases between the germline ends. CDR3 amino acids: CASSLAGLNYGYTF. CDR3 nucleotide sequence: TGTGCCAGCAGCTTAGCAGGGTTGAACTATGGCTACACCTTC.

V and J are TRBV4-1 and TRBJ2-7; TRBD2 matches at 10 bases. The V gene's germline CDR1 is MGHRA and CDR2 YSYEKL. Trimming removed 4 bases from V and 0 bases from J; junction bases left unmatched: 6. CDR3 length: 16 amino acids. CDR3 loop: CASSLLGTSASYEQYF. The CDR3 coding sequence is TGCGCCAGCAGCCTACTCGGGACTAGCGCCTCCTACGAGCAGTACTTC.

The V call is TRBV9, the J call TRBJ2-7; 10 positions agree with TRBD2. Germline V gives CDR1 SGDLS, CDR2 YYNGEE. The CDR3 has 15 amino acids. J lost 4 bases, V lost 4 bases, and 8 bases had no gene match. The CDR3 nucleotides read TGTGCCAGCAGCCCCCGGGTAGCGGGGGGATACGAGCAGTACTTC. Protein: CASSPRVAGGYEQYF.

This chain connects TRBV6-5 to TRBJ2-5; TRBD1 might be the D (6 bases). V lost 10 bases, J lost 0 bases, and 12 bases lay in between. The CDR3 has 13 residues. Germline CDR1 is MNHEY and CDR2 is SVGAGI. The CDR3: CATLGGYQETQYF. The CDR3 region has the DNA TGTGCCACTCTAGGGGGTTACCAAGAGACCCAGTACTTC.